There are a few counts of the clone carrying this T cell receptor (beta chain). Combining iRepertoire HTBI primers with Arm-PCR of CDR3 regions, the authors built TCR beta libraries. Each CDR3 protein is one row after TCRdb ran MiXCR on the multiplex PCR reads. This repertoire shows roughly 430,000 distinct CDR3 sequences, about 17% found once; its top ten account for about 10%. The CDR3 is 12 amino acids. Germline CDR1 reads MDHEN; CDR2 reads SYDVKM. V shed 8 bases and J shed 0 bases, with 5 bases lying between them. Regarding time point: newly diagnosed GD, antithyroid drugs for less than 3 months. TCR sequences were obtained from RNA taken from PBMCs. The data were taken from a study of regulatory T cells in long-lasting Graves disease. The data were also submitted as part of a second study, on T cells in Graves' hyperthyroidism and ophthalmopathy.

This TCR derives from a woman aged 25 to 39 with Graves disease. The specimen comprised peripheral blood mononuclear cells (PBMCs), sampled at new diagnosis, from a patient treated with antithyroid drugs. This chain joins TRBV28 and TRBJ1-5; D not certain. The CDR3 loop is CASAYSNQPQHF. The CDR3 DNA reads as TGTGCCAGCGCCTATAGCAATCAGCCCCAGCATTTT.